This T cell receptor (beta chain) appears in the sequencing data of a study of breast tumors, draining lymph nodes, adjacent tissues. Study findings and constraints: Most tumor T cells seemingly derive from lymph node, then expand in tumor. Data only fit, rather than demonstrated, lymph node origin of most tumor T cells. Tumor TCR diversity was below lymph nodes but above nontumor tissue.

Axillary draining lymph nodes of breast cancer patients supplied the node samples. At least ten counts were recorded for this clonotype. What it binds is unknown. V was clipped by 3 bases and J by 5 bases, with 13 bases between them. The CDR3 has 14 residues. Using its own MiXCR run on the multiplex PCR reads, TCRdb lists one record per CDR3 protein. The repertoire holds 130,000 or so distinct CDR3 sequences, with about 20% as singletons. The sample comprised axillary lymph node tissue. The source of this sequence is a female donor with breast cancer. Some clones in this sample may be carry-over from other donors' samples. The chain couples TRBV12-3 or TRBV12-4 to TRBJ2-5; D is possibly TRBD1 or TRBD2 (5 bases each). In DNA, the CDR3 is TGTGCCAGCAGTTTCTCCGGGGCTTGGGAGACCCAGTACTTC. Translating gives CASSFSGAWETQYF.